This T cell receptor (beta chain) appears in the sequencing data of a study of technical replicates of blood from several donors. Sequencing was performed with immunoSEQ multiplex PCR; in TCRdb, only in-frame clones are kept and a portion is missing. This table has 84,000 or so clones, about 95% appearing once. The CDR3 loop spans 17 amino acids. Germline-derived CDR1 and CDR2 are MGHRA and YSYEKL. J lost 3 bases, V lost 0 bases, and 9 bases had no gene match. The rearrangement links TRBV4-1 to TRBJ2-3, with 7 bases that match TRBD1. The sequence derives from a human donor in good health. Input material: T cells isolated from PBMCs. The CDR3 sequence: CASSQEIVTGTTDTQYF. The CDR3 nucleotides are TGCGCCAGCAGCCAAGAAATTGTGACAGGGACGACAGATACGCAGTATTTT.